The entry below gives a single TCR beta chain sequence along with its context. What it binds is unknown. This sample is drawn from a study of blood T cells in healthy people across ages. Study-wide points: Strongly correlated with naive T cell percentage was TCR beta diversity. Older age went with lower TCR beta diversity per million T cells, in a roughly linear way.

Together with a sample-barcoded 5' primer, a J-beta primer mix was included in a second PCR lasting roughly 6 to 12 cycles. TCRdb used MiXCR to reprocess the 5' RACE reads, holding one entry per CDR3 protein. The sample includes over 950,000 distinct CDR3 sequences, around 54% seen only once; the top ten take about a fifth. The ends were cut back, 4 bases at V and 10 bases at J, with 21 bases in the middle. CDR3 length: 15 residues. The germline V gene has CDR1 SGDLS and CDR2 YYNGEE. Isolation recovered at least 7 million PBMCs from every sample. This clonotype originated in a woman aged 55-70 years in good health. This chain joins TRBV9 and TRBJ2-1; D might be TRBD1 or TRBD2, each matching 6 bases. The sample comprised blood. The CDR3 nucleotides are TGTGCCAGCAGCCCCCTCAACCTTCTGGGGGGCGAGCAGTTCTTC. This encodes CASSPLNLLGGEQFF.